The rows below give T cell receptor beta chains drawn from one sample of a study of blood T cell repertoires in COVID-19. The table came from immunoSEQ multiplex PCR; TCRdb's copy has only in-frame clones and leaves some out. The sample yields about 62,000 clones, approximately 92% seen once. What was sequenced was peripheral blood. These receptors were obtained from a human donor in a cohort sampled during active COVID-19. The CDR3 runs from the conserved cysteine through the conserved F or W. Fields, in order: clone size, J gene, D gene, V gene, CDR3 DNA, CDR3 protein. The D gene is left open where the match is weak. Clone size, where shown, is once, few, many, or a class for clones that have expanded.

- TRBJ1-2 - TRBV27 TGTGCCAGCAGTTTCGCGAAAGCTAACTATGGCTACACCTTC CASSFAKANYGYTF
- TRBJ1-2 - TRBV30 TGTGCCTGGAGTGTACAGGATCATGGCTACACCTTC CAWSVQDHGYTF
- TRBJ1-3 TRBD1 TRBV7-2 TGTGCCAGCAGCTCCGACGTTGACAGGGTAAGGTTAACCATATATTTT CASSSDVDRVRLTIYF
- TRBJ2-5 TRBD1 TRBV19 TGTGCCAGTAAGGTAACAGGGGGATTAGAGACCCAGTACTTC CASKVTGGLETQYF
- TRBJ2-1 - TRBV6-6 TGTGCCAGCAGTTACTATCGACCCGGGGGCAATGAGCAGTTCTTC CASSYYRPGGNEQFF
- TRBJ1-1 - TRBV3-1/TRBV3-2 TGTGCCAGCAGCCAAGCGGCGGTGAACACTGAAGCTTTCTTT CASSQAAVNTEAFF
once TRBJ2-2 TRBD2 TRBV25-1 TGTGCCAGCAGTCTCGGGGGAGGGGTCGGGGAGCTGTTTTTT CASSLGGGVGELFF
- TRBJ2-7 - TRBV12-5 TGTGCTAGTGGTTTGGTATATGGGGGCCGCTTCGAGCAGTACTTC CASGLVYGGRFEQYF
- TRBJ2-3 TRBD2 TRBV5-4 TGTGCCAGCAGCATAGCGGGGTCGTTTCGTGGTACGCAGTATTTT CASSIAGSFRGTQYF
few TRBJ2-7 - TRBV27 TGTGCCAGCAGTCGACGCGGCCACGAGCAGTACTTC CASSRRGHEQYF
- TRBJ2-1 - TRBV6-6 TGTGCCAGCAGTTACTCGGAACAGAATGAGCAGTTCTTC CASSYSEQNEQFF
- TRBJ2-7 TRBD1 TRBV27 TGTGCCAGCAGTACCCTGGGACAGAGCTCCTACGAGCAGTACTTC CASSTLGQSSYEQYF
- TRBJ2-7 - TRBV5-1 TGCGCCAGCATGGGCAGGGACTTTGACGAGCAGTACTTC CASMGRDFDEQYF
- TRBJ1-4 - TRBV5-1 TGCGCCAGCAGCGTCGCGTATACTAATGAAAAACTGTTTTTT CASSVAYTNEKLFF
once TRBJ2-5 - TRBV6-5 TGTGCCAGCAGGGTCGGGCCCGGGGTAACGGAGACCCAGTACTTC CASRVGPGVTETQYF
once TRBJ2-6 TRBD2 TRBV5-1 TGCGCCAGCAGCTTGGCGTTTCTAGCGGGAGTGCTCTCTGGGGCCAACGTCCTGACTTTC CASSLAFLAGVLSGANVLTF
- TRBJ2-5 TRBD2 TRBV6-6 TGTGCCAGCAGCCGCCCCGACGGGGGGAACCAAGAGACCCAGTACTTC CASSRPDGGNQETQYF
- TRBJ2-2 - TRBV6-1 TGTGCCAGCAGTGAAGTGTGGAGGCCCGGGGAGCTGTTTTTT CASSEVWRPGELFF
once TRBJ2-5 - TRBV24-1 TGTGCCACCAGTGATTTAGGGGACAACCAAGAGACCCAGTACTTC CATSDLGDNQETQYF
- TRBJ1-5 TRBD1 TRBV11-2 TGTGCCAGCAGCCCCAGAGGGGGGGACAGGGCCTTTCGGCCCCAGCATTTT CASSPRGGDRAFRPQHF
- TRBJ1-1 - TRBV27 TGTGCCAGCGCTTTCAGGGGTCAGAACACTGAAGCTTTCTTT CASAFRGQNTEAFF
- TRBJ2-1 - TRBV5-1 TGCGCCAGCAGCCTGACGGGTGGAGAGACCAATGAGCAGTTCTTC CASSLTGGETNEQFF
- TRBJ2-1 - TRBV11-3 TGTGCCAGCAGCTTAGATGACGGGAATGAGCAGTTCTTC CASSLDDGNEQFF
- TRBJ2-5 TRBD2 TRBV7-8 TGTGCCAGCAGCCTCCGGACTAGCGGGGGAGAGACCCAGTACTTC CASSLRTSGGETQYF
- TRBJ1-2 - TRBV9 TGTGCCAGCAGCAAGGCCCAGGGGACGGCCTATGGCTACACCTTC CASSKAQGTAYGYTF
- TRBJ1-1 TRBD1 TRBV10-3 TGTGCCATCACCCGGACAGGGGGCGCTGACACTGAAGCTTTCTTT CAITRTGGADTEAFF
- TRBJ2-7 - TRBV7-2 TGTGCCAGCAGCTTTCTAGCGAACTACGAGCAGTACTTC CASSFLANYEQYF
- TRBJ2-7 TRBD2 TRBV3-1/TRBV3-2 TGTGCCAGCAGCCAAGTCGGCGGGGGGGCCAACGAGCAGTACTTC CASSQVGGGANEQYF
once TRBJ2-5 TRBD2 TRBV28 TGTGCCAGCAGTTCTTGGCGGGGGCAAGAGACCCAGTACTTC CASSSWRGQETQYF
- TRBJ1-3 TRBD1 TRBV2 TGTGCCAGCAGATCGGGCCTTGGACAGGGTCTAAACACCATATATTTT CASRSGLGQGLNTIYF
once TRBJ1-2 TRBD1 TRBV19 TGTGCCAGTAGTCGGGACAGGGGTAACTATGGCTACACCTTC CASSRDRGNYGYTF
- TRBJ2-5 - TRBV6-2/TRBV6-3 TGTGCCAGCAGTTTATCGGGCCTCAGGGCTGAGACCCAGTACTTC CASSLSGLRAETQYF
- TRBJ1-3 - TRBV18 TGTGCCAGCTCGCCCGGCTTGGGGAGCTCTGGAAACACCATATATTTT CASSPGLGSSGNTIYF
- TRBJ2-5 TRBD1 TRBV6-5 TGTGCCAGCAGCGGGACAGGGTGGGGTAGGGAGACCCAGTACTTC CASSGTGWGRETQYF
- TRBJ1-1 - TRBV28 TGTGCCAGCAGTGGGGGGTACACTGAAGCTTTCTTT CASSGGYTEAFF
- TRBJ2-1 TRBD2 TRBV7-3 TGTGCCAGCAGCTTAAGGAAGGGTCTAGCGGGGGCCTCTCCCGGGGATGAGCAGTTCTTC CASSLRKGLAGASPGDEQFF
- TRBJ2-3 - TRBV7-6 TGTGCCAGCAGCTTTGAAGCGGCCTACCCCCCTTTTCCGGGTACGCAGTATTTT CASSFEAAYPPFPGTQYF
- TRBJ2-5 TRBD2 TRBV6-2/TRBV6-3 TGTGCCAGCAGCGGCGGGAGGGGAAATCAAGAGACCCAGTACTTC CASSGGRGNQETQYF
- TRBJ2-3 - TRBV7-2 TGTGCCAGCAGCTTAGCCCAGGGCCCAGATACGCAGTATTTT CASSLAQGPDTQYF
- TRBJ1-5 - TRBV10-3 TGTGCCATCAGTGGTCTCAGTTATTTT CAISGLSYF
once TRBJ1-1 - TRBV12-3/TRBV12-4 TGTGCCAGCACCGACATCTCTGAAGCTTTCTTT CASTDISEAFF
few TRBJ2-5 TRBD2 TRBV4-2 TGTGCCAGCAGCCAAGCGGCGGGGGGCCAAGAGACCCAGTACTTC CASSQAAGGQETQYF
- TRBJ1-6 - TRBV5-4 TGTGCCAGCAGCTTACAGGGAGTGGCTAATTCACCCCTCCACTTT CASSLQGVANSPLHF
- TRBJ2-1 TRBD1 TRBV24-1 TGTGCCACCGGGAGAGGACAGGGGAGGAATGAGCGGTTCTTC CATGRGQGRNERFF
- TRBJ2-2 - TRBV14 TGTGCCAGCAGCCAATGGAGGACCGGGGAGCTGTTTTTT CASSQWRTGELFF
- TRBJ2-3 - TRBV5-1 TGCGCCAGCAGCAAATTAGGGGGCACAGATACGCAGTATTTT CASSKLGGTDTQYF
- TRBJ1-5 TRBD1 TRBV19 TGTGCCACCTCTAGACAGGGAGGCTCAAGAGGGGGCAATCAGCCCCAGCATTTT CATSRQGGSRGGNQPQHF
- TRBJ2-7 - TRBV7-3 TGTGCCAGCAGCTCGACGGGACTGGGAGAGCAGTACTTC CASSSTGLGEQYF
- TRBJ2-7 TRBD1 TRBV28 TGTGCCAGCAGCCCACGACAGGGGGCAGGTCGGGGTAGCTCCTACGAGCAGTACTTC CASSPRQGAGRGSSYEQYF
- TRBJ1-1 TRBD1 TRBV28 TGTGCCAGCAGGCTTGGGACAGCGGGAGCTTTCTTT CASRLGTAGAFF
- TRBJ2-5 TRBD2 TRBV7-6 TGTGCCAGCAGCTTCCGCCCGGAGCGGGAGTCAGAGACCCAGTACTTC CASSFRPERESETQYF
once TRBJ2-7 - TRBV28 TGTGCCAGCAGTTTCATACGGGGGAGCTCCTACGAGCAGTACTTC CASSFIRGSSYEQYF
- TRBJ1-2 TRBD1 TRBV28 TGTGCCAGCAGACCTACAGGACAGGGGAACTATGGCTACACCTTC CASRPTGQGNYGYTF
- TRBJ2-7 - TRBV4-1 TGCGCCAGCAGCCAAGTTGAGAAGTACGAGCAGTACTTC CASSQVEKYEQYF
once TRBJ2-6 TRBD1 TRBV15 TGTGCCACCAGCAGGCCAAGACAGGGCCCCTCTGGGGCCAACGTCCTGACTTTC CATSRPRQGPSGANVLTF
- TRBJ2-1 TRBD2 TRBV27 TGTGCCAGCAGTCTCGGGACTAGCGGGAGTGTAAGTGAGCAGTTCTTC CASSLGTSGSVSEQFF
- TRBJ2-6 - TRBV6-5 TGTGCCGCACTCTCTGGGGCCAACGTCCTGACTTTC CAALSGANVLTF
- TRBJ1-3 - TRBV30 TGTGCCTGTTCGAGTGCTGGAAACACCATATATTTT CACSSAGNTIYF